This T cell receptor (beta chain) was recovered during a study of T cell responses to AZD1222 COVID-19 vaccine. Findings and caveats of the study: With two AZD1222 doses given, Spike-specific TCR breadth and depth both rose. The sample set comprised mostly white British donors with more females, and clonal diversity was possibly underestimated. Seropositive status at baseline applied to only a handful of AZD1222 recipients.

For this clone: Antigen: not known.

Method: immunoSEQ multiplex PCR; TCRdb's copy keeps in-frame clones and lacks some. Among 150,000 or so clones, about 90% were seen once, and the ten largest hold approximately 5.9%. The material sequenced was peripheral blood, taken 28 days after the second AZD1222 dose. This clonotype was obtained from an adult who received the AZD1222 COVID-19 vaccine.

The DNA for the CDR3 is TGCGCCAGCAGCTTGCCAGCCTCGTCCATTCAGTACTTC. Translation gives CASSLPASSIQYF. J is TRBJ2-4 and V is TRBV5-1; D gene uncertain. V was pared by 1 base and J by 9 bases, with 11 bases between. The CDR3 runs 13 residues. Germline V gene lookup returns CDR1 SGHRS and CDR2 YFSETQ.